The TCR beta chain described here comes from a study of blood T cells in healthy people across ages. In regard to this clonotype: Its antigen is as yet unknown.

Per germline, CDR1 SQVTM and CDR2 ANQGSEA. The CDR3 is 12 amino acids. V shed 7 bases and J shed 6 bases, with 13 bases lying between them. General study findings and limits: Roughly linear declines in TCR beta diversity per million T cells occurred with age.

A J-beta primer mix and a sample-barcoded 5' primer were used in a second PCR of roughly 6 to 11 cycles. TCRdb passed the 5' RACE reads through MiXCR, listing each CDR3 protein once. Of 1.5 million to 2 million distinct CDR3 sequences detected, roughly 32% appear once; the ten largest clones hold 10% to 12%. V and J are TRBV29-1 and TRBJ2-1; D not resolved. The sequence derives from a woman aged 25-40 years in good health. Sequencing was carried out using blood. The CDR3 protein is CSGYFGRNEQFF. In nucleotides, the CDR3 is TGCAGCGGATACTTCGGACGCAATGAGCAGTTCTTC.